These 21 T cell receptor beta chains were sequenced from one sample in a study of graft-versus-host responses after intestinal transplantation. Here immunoSEQ multiplex PCR was the method, and the copy in TCRdb shows in-frame clones only, minus some. This table holds roughly 99,000 clones, 86% found once. The starting material was PBMCs, obtained 255 days after intestinal transplant. Receptor source: a human patient who received an intestinal transplant, so some T cells may come from the graft donor.

The CDR3 nucleotides read TGTGCCAGCAGCGTGGGGGACAGGTCTGAAGCTTTCTTT. This sequence encodes CASSVGDRSEAFF. This chain joins TRBV9 and TRBJ1-1, with 8 bases lining up with TRBD1. With V trimmed by 2 bases and J by 6 bases, 3 bases remained unmatched. The CDR3 length is 13 residues. Per germline, CDR1 SGDLS and CDR2 YYNGEE.

The chain joins TRBV6-5 to TRBJ1-1; D may be TRBD1 (5 bases). The CDR3 consists of 15 residues. Germline V gene data show CDR1 as MNHEY and CDR2 as SVGAGI. V lost 0 bases and J 8 bases, leaving 16 bases between the germline ends. CDR3 protein: CASSYSTGPSWEAFF. CDR3 nucleotides: TGTGCCAGCAGTTACTCCACAGGTCCGTCTTGGGAAGCTTTCTTT.

This sequence joins TRBV5-1 and TRBJ2-7; D possibly corresponds to TRBD1 (6 bases). Germline V CDR1 and CDR2: SGHRS, YFSETQ. The CDR3 length is 16 residues. V lost 4 bases to trimming and J lost 3 bases, with 20 bases between them. The DNA for the CDR3 is TGCGCCAGCAGCCGCTCGACAGGCAGGATTTACTACGAGCAGTACTTC. Its protein is CASSRSTGRIYYEQYF.

The chain recombines TRBV9 with TRBJ2-4, with a possible D match to TRBD2 (7 bases). With 4 bases removed from V and 3 bases from J, the gap between germline ends came to 20 bases. The CDR3 length is 17 residues. CDR1 and CDR2 (germline): SGDLS, YYNGEE. The CDR3 is CASSPGTSAGVKNIQYF. CDR3 coding DNA: TGTGCCAGCAGCCCGGGGACATCTGCGGGAGTCAAAAACATTCAGTACTTC.

This clone was seen once. CDR3 bases: TGTGCCAGCAGTCAGGTCGGGGGCACCGGGGAGCTGTTTTTT. Translating it yields CASSQVGGTGELFF. This chain joins TRBV27 and TRBJ2-2, with D perhaps matching TRBD2 (6 bases). The V gene's germline CDR1 is MNHEY and CDR2 SMNVEV (reference sequence). The V end was cut by 5 bases, the J end by 4 bases, with 11 bases between. There are 14 residues in the CDR3.

The chain has TRBV27 and TRBJ2-4; 10 bases line up with TRBD1. Unmatched junction bases numbered 11, after V lost 6 bases and J lost 9 bases. The length of the CDR3 is 15 residues. Germline V gene sequence: CDR1 MNHEY, CDR2 SMNVEV (reference sequence). CDR3 coding DNA: TGTGCCAGCAGAAACAGGGGACAGGGGAGCGGCATTCAGTACTTC. Protein sequence: CASRNRGQGSGIQYF.

About this clone: Other DNA sequences in this sample translate to the same CDR3. The chain employs TRBV6-1 and TRBJ1-6; 7 bases are a match to TRBD1. V lost 6 bases and J lost 5; bases outside the gene matches: 7. The CDR3 runs 15 residues. Germline V CDR1 and CDR2: MNHNS, SASEGT. The CDR3 nucleotides read TGTGCCAGCAGCGAAAGACAGGGCAATAATTCACCCCTCCACTTT. Translation: CASSERQGNNSPLHF.

This chain uses TRBV4-2 with TRBJ1-4; 7 positions agree with TRBD1. The CDR3 is 17 amino acids. In germline, CDR1 is LGHNA, CDR2 YNFKEQ. V lost 4 bases to trimming and J lost 4 bases; unmatched junction nucleotides: 12. CDR3 in DNA: TGTGCCAGCAGCCCCAGGGGGGGGTTCTCCTATAATGAAAAACTGTTTTTT. Protein product: CASSPRGGFSYNEKLFF.

The CDR3 DNA reads as TGTGCCAGCTCCCCATCCCAGGGGAACACTGAAGCTTTCTTT. This translates into CASSPSQGNTEAFF. The V call is TRBV18, the J call TRBJ1-1, with a tentative D call TRBD1 (5 bases). CDR3 size: 14 residues. Germline V gives CDR1 KGHSH, CDR2 LQKENI. Trimming pared 6 bases from V and 1 base from J, leaving 12 bases between.

The rearrangement links TRBV4-1 to TRBJ1-1; D is uncertain. CDR1 MGHRA and CDR2 YSYEKL come from the germline V gene. The CDR3 loop spans 14 amino acids. Trimming left V 4 bases short and J 1 base short, with 10 bases between. This chain's CDR3 is CASSPKNGNTEAFF. In DNA, the CDR3 is TGCGCCAGCAGCCCCAAAAACGGGAACACTGAAGCTTTCTTT.

The genes are TRBV7-2 and TRBJ2-7; 13 nucleotides match TRBD2. From germline, CDR1 is SGHTA and CDR2 FQGNSA. The CDR3 is made up of 15 amino acids. V lost 5 bases and J lost 4; bases outside the gene matches: 5. The chain's CDR3 is CASSPRTSGGYEQYF. The CDR3 DNA reads as TGTGCCAGCAGCCCAAGGACTAGCGGGGGATACGAGCAGTACTTC. Combining the CDR3 with reference TRBV7-2 and TRBJ2-7 gives the whole variable domain GAGVSQSPSNKVTEKGKDVELRCDPISGHTALYWYRQSLGQGLEFLIYFQGNSAPDKSGLPSDRFSAERTGGSVSTLTIQRTQQEDSAVYLCASSPRTSGGYEQYFGPGTRLTVT.

V usage is TRBV19 and J usage is TRBJ1-2; D remains unclear. From germline, CDR1 is LNHDA and CDR2 SQIVND (reference sequence). The CDR3 contains 13 residues. Between the trimmed V and J ends, which lost 6 bases and 2 bases, there was a span of 10 bases. The CDR3 is CASSGRANYGYTF. CDR3 in DNA: TGTGCCAGTAGCGGTAGGGCGAACTATGGCTACACCTTC.

The J gene is TRBJ2-5, the V gene TRBV5-1, with D perhaps matching TRBD2 (5 bases). This CDR3 has 15 amino acids. Germline V gives CDR1 SGHRS, CDR2 YFSETQ. Trimming took 3 bases from V and 8 from J, leaving 20 bases between them. CDR3 sequence: CASSSHGWPLETQYF. Here the CDR3 DNA reads TGCGCCAGCAGCTCCCACGGCTGGCCACTAGAAACCCAGTACTTC.

The table lists this clone with a few counts. V usage is TRBV28 and J usage is TRBJ2-7; maybe TRBD2 (7 bases). Germline V gene data show CDR1 as MDHEN and CDR2 as SYDVKM. CDR3 length: 14 residues. The V end lost 0 bases, the J end lost 4 bases, and 10 bases lay between the germline ends. The CDR3 region is CASSLWGGRYEQYF. CDR3 in DNA: TGTGCCAGCAGTTTATGGGGGGGGCGGTACGAGCAGTACTTC. The whole variable domain, remainder taken from reference TRBV28 and TRBJ2-7, is DVKVTQSSRYLVKRTGEKVFLECVQDMDHENMFWYRQDPGLGLRLIYFSYDVKMKEKGDIPEGYSVSREKKERFSLILESASTNQTSMYLCASSLWGGRYEQYFGPGTRLTVT.

V usage is TRBV5-1 and J usage is TRBJ2-1, with D perhaps TRBD1 (5 bases). Between the trimmed V and J ends, which lost 0 bases and 7 bases, there was a span of 8 bases. The CDR3 runs to 13 residues. Germline CDR1 and CDR2: SGHRS and YFSETQ. DNA of the CDR3: TGCGCCAGCAGCTTGGGACAGCCGAATGAGCAGTTCTTC. Its protein is CASSLGQPNEQFF. Drawing the rest from reference TRBV5-1 and TRBJ2-1, the complete variable domain is KAGVTQTPRYLIKTRGQQVTLSCSPISGHRSVSWYQQTPGQGLQFLFEYFSETQRNKGNFPGRFSGRQFSNSRSEMNVSTLELGDSALYLCASSLGQPNEQFFGPGTRLTVL.

V and J are TRBV7-9 and TRBJ1-1; D is perhaps TRBD1 (6 bases). Trimming shortened V by 5 bases and J by 11 bases, and 15 bases separated the two germline ends. The CDR3 consists of 12 residues. Looked up from germline, CDR1 is SEHNR and CDR2 is FQNEAQ (reference sequence). This CDR3 is CASSPLQGQAFF. The DNA for the CDR3 is TGTGCCAGCAGCCCATTGCAGGGGCAGGCTTTCTTT.

Written as DNA, the CDR3 is TGTGCCAGCAGCGTAGCTAGCGGGGCGAACACCGGGGAGCTGTTTTTT. Translated, it gives CASSVASGANTGELFF. The chain joins TRBV9 to TRBJ2-2; TRBD2 aligns across 9 bases. Germline V gene data show CDR1 as SGDLS and CDR2 as YYNGEE. This CDR3 contains 16 residues. V was clipped by 0 bases and J by 0 bases; unmatched bases: 0.

The chain uses TRBV4-1 and TRBJ1-6, with D unclear. This CDR3 comprises 18 residues. Germline V gene data show CDR1 as MGHRA and CDR2 as YSYEKL. V was pared by 4 bases and J by 3 bases, with 19 bases between. CDR3 region: CASSPQWQTKGYNSPLHF. The CDR3 DNA reads as TGCGCCAGCAGCCCGCAATGGCAAACCAAGGGCTATAATTCACCCCTCCACTTT.

The chain is built from TRBV6-5 and TRBJ1-4; 7 nucleotides line up with TRBD1. The junction had 11 bases not matched to a gene; V was cut back by 4 bases and J by 6 bases. This CDR3 region has 16 residues. Looked up from germline, CDR1 is MNHEY and CDR2 is SVGAGI. The DNA for the CDR3 is TGTGCCAGCAGTTTTAGACAGGGCTTTACGGATGAAAAACTGTTTTTT. Its protein product is CASSFRQGFTDEKLFF.

The chain links TRBV19 to TRBJ1-1; D call uncertain. Trimming pared 5 bases from V and 9 bases from J, leaving 4 bases between. This CDR3 comprises 9 residues. Germline CDR1 and CDR2: LNHDA and SQIVND (reference sequence). CDR3 sequence (DNA): TGTGCCAGTAGTGGAAAAGCTTTCTTT. It codes for CASSGKAFF.

This clone has a handful of counts. The chain carries TRBV14 and TRBJ1-3; 8 bases match TRBD1. V dropped 2 bases and J dropped 2; count of bases not matched to a gene: 11. This CDR3 comprises 18 residues. In germline, CDR1 is SGHDN, CDR2 FVKESK. This CDR3 is CASSQRGLGQGAGNTIYF. The DNA of the CDR3 is TGTGCCAGCAGCCAAAGGGGCCTCGGACAGGGAGCTGGAAACACCATATATTTT.